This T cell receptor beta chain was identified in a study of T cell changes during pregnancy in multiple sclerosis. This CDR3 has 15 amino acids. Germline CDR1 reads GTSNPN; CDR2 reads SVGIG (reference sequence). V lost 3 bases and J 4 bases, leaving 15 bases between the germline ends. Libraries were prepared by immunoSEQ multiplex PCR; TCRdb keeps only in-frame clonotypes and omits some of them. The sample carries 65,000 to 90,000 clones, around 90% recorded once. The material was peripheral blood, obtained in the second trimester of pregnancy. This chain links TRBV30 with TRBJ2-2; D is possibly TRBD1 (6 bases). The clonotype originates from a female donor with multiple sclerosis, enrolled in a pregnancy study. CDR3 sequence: CAWSLGADGTGELFF. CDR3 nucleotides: TGTGCCTGGAGCTTGGGGGCGGATGGCACCGGGGAGCTGTTTTTT.